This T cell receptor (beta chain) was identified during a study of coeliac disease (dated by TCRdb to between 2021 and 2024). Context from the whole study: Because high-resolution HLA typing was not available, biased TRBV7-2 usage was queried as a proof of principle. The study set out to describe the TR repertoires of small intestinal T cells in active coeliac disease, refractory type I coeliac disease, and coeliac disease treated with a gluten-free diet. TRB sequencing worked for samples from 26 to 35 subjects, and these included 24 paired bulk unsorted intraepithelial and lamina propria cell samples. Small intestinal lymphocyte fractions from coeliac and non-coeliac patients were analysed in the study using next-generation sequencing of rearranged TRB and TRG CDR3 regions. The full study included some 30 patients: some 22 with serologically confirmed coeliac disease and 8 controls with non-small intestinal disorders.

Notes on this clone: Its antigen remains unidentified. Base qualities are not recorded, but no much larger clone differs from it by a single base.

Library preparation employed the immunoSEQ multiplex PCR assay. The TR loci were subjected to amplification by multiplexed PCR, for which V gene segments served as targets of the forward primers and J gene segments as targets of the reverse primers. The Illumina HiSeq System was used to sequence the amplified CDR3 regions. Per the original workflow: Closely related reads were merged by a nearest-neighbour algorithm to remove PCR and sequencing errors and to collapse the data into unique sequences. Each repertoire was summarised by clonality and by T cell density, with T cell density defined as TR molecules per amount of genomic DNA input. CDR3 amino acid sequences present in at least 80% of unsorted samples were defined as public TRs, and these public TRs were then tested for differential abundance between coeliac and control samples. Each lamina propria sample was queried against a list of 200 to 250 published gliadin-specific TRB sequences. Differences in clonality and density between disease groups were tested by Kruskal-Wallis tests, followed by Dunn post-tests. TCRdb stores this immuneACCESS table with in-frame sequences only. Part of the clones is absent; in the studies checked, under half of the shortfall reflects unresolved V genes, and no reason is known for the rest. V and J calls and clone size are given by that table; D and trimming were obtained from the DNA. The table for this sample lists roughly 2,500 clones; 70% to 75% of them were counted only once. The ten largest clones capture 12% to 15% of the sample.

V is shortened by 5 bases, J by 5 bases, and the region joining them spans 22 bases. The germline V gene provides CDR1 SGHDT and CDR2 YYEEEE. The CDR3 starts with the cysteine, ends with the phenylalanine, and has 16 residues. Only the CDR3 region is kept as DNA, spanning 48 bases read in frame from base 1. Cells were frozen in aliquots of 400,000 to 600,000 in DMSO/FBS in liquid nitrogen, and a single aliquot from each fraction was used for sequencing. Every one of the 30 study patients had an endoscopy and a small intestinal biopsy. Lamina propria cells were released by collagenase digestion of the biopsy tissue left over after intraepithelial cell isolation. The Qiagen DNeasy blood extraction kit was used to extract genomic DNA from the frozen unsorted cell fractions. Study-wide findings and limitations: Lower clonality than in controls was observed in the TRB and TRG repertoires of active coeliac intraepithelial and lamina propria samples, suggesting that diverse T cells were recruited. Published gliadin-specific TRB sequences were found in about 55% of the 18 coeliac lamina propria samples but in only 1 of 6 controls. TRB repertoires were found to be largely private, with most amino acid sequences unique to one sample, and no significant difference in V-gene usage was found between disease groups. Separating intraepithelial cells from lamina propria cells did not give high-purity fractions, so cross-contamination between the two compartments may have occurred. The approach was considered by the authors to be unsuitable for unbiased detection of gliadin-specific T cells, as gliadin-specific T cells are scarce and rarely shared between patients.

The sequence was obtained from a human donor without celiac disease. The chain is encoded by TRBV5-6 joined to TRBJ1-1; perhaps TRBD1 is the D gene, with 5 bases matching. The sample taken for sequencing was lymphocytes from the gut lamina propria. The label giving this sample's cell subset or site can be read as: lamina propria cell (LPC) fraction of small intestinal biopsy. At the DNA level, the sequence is TGTGCCAGCAGGTACCTGGGGGGGAAGGCCGGTACTGAAGCTTTCTTT. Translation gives CASRYLGGKAGTEAFF.